The present entry profiles one T cell receptor (beta chain) with its context. This sample is drawn from a study of blood T cell repertoires in COVID-19. TCRdb keeps only in-frame clones here, not all; method: immunoSEQ multiplex PCR. Of some 190,000 clones in the sample, approximately 84% were seen once. V lost 1 base to trimming and J lost 7 bases, with 8 bases between them. The CDR3 sequence is 13 residues long. The V gene's germline CDR1 is SGHDN and CDR2 FVKESK. The sample consisted of peripheral blood. The clonotype comes from a woman older than 75 with acute or convalescent COVID-19. The rearrangement links TRBV14 to TRBJ1-5; unclear D gene. In DNA form, the CDR3 reads TGTGCCAGCAGCCAAGTAGTCGGGCAGCCCCAGCATTTT. Its protein is CASSQVVGQPQHF.